A single sample is the source of the 10 T cell receptor beta chains below, sequenced in a study of human T cells and chemical hapten exposure. The time point was: patch test 1, 2 weeks after DPC sensitization. Treatment: therapeutic diphenylcyclopropenone sensitization with weekly scalp DPC. The starting material, unfractionated whole blood, was used for total RNA extraction. TCRdb independently ran MiXCR on the RACE reads; one entry per CDR3 protein. This sample has more than 30,000 distinct CDR3 sequences; over 5.5% occur once, and the top ten carry roughly 9%. The sample consisted of whole blood, taken in connection with sensitization to the hapten diphenylcyclopropenone (DPC). These receptors came from a woman in her 30s with alopecia areata. Some clones in this sample may be carry-over from other donors' samples.

This clonotype was seen a handful of times. The genes are TRBV28 and TRBJ1-5; D is unresolved. V was pared by 3 bases and J by 3 bases, with 18 bases between. The CDR3 length is 17 residues. Germline CDR1 MDHEN, CDR2 SYDVKM. CDR3 region: CASSLSGHGRYNQPQHF. CDR3 nucleotide sequence: TGTGCCAGCAGTTTGTCCGGTCATGGACGGTACAATCAGCCCCAGCATTTT. Drawing the rest from reference TRBV28 and TRBJ1-5, the complete variable domain is DVKVTQSSRYLVKRTGEKVFLECVQDMDHENMFWYRQDPGLGLRLIYFSYDVKMKEKGDIPEGYSVSREKKERFSLILESASTNQTSMYLCASSLSGHGRYNQPQHFGDGTRLSIL.

In regard to this clonotype: Just one base apart from a much larger clone, this may be a read error. The rearrangement links TRBV28 to TRBJ1-3; 7 positions match TRBD1. CDR1 MDHEN and CDR2 SYDVKM come from the germline V gene. This CDR3 has 15 residues. The CDR3 sequence is CVSTGQTESGNTIYF. DNA of the CDR3: TGTGTCTCGACGGGACAGACTGAGTCTGGAAACACCATATATTTT.

A few counts support this clonotype. The rearrangement uses TRBV18 and TRBJ1-4; TRBD1 matches at 8 bases. The CDR3 is 15 amino acids. Trimming at V came to 5 bases and at J to 7 bases, leaving 9 bases not matched to a gene. In germline, CDR1 is KGHSH, CDR2 LQKENI. DNA of the CDR3: TGTGCCAGCTCAGCATCAGGGGGCGCAGGTGAAAAACTGTTTTTT. Protein product: CASSASGGAGEKLFF.

V usage is TRBV20-1 and J usage is TRBJ2-7; D might be TRBD1 or TRBD2, each matching 5 bases. This CDR3 is 13 amino acids long. With 7 bases removed from V and 1 base from J, the gap between germline ends came to 14 bases. Germline V gene lookup returns CDR1 DFQATT and CDR2 SNEGSKA (reference sequence). The chain's CDR3 is CSVTGTASYEQYF. CDR3 DNA: TGCAGTGTTACCGGGACGGCGTCCTACGAGCAGTACTTC.

This clonotype was counted a few times. The V gene is TRBV4-2, the J gene TRBJ2-3, with D unresolved. The germline gives CDR1 LGHNA, CDR2 YNFKEQ. The CDR3 has 13 amino acids. Trimming left V 1 base short and J 4 bases short, with 6 bases between. CDR3 residues: CASSQVSSDTQYF. The CDR3 region has the DNA TGTGCCAGCAGCCAAGTCTCCTCAGATACGCAGTATTTT.

The table lists this clonotype with many counts. The chain is built from TRBV5-4 and TRBJ2-7, with 9 bases aligning to TRBD2. CDR1 is SGHNT, CDR2 YYREEE, per germline (reference sequence). The length of the CDR3 is 14 residues. Losses at the gene ends were 5 bases for V and 2 bases for J; bases not matched to a gene: 5. The chain's CDR3 is CASRLSGGPYEQYF. The CDR3 nucleotides read TGTGCCAGCAGACTTAGCGGGGGCCCCTACGAGCAGTACTTC.

The V call is TRBV19, the J call TRBJ2-5; 13 positions agree with TRBD2. CDR1 LNHDA and CDR2 SQIVND come from the germline V gene (reference sequence). The CDR3 extends over 15 amino acids. J gave up 0 bases and V 6 bases, and 1 base lay outside the gene matches. The CDR3 DNA follows: TGTGCCAGTAGCGGACTAGCGGGGGACCAAGAGACCCAGTACTTC. This gives the protein CASSGLAGDQETQYF.

This clonotype was seen ten or more times. The rearrangement joins TRBV9 to TRBJ2-4; 8 positions match TRBD2. V lost 3 bases to trimming and J lost 0 bases; unmatched junction nucleotides: 11. The CDR3 is made up of 18 amino acids. The germline CDR1 and CDR2 sequences are SGDLS and YYNGEE. Written as DNA, the CDR3 is TGTGCCAGCAGCGACTCAGCGGGGGCCCGTCTAGCCAAAAACATTCAGTACTTC. Its translation is CASSDSAGARLAKNIQYF.

This chain links TRBV5-6 with TRBJ1-1, with 7 bases lining up with TRBD1. The CDR3 loop spans 13 amino acids. In germline, CDR1 is SGHDT, CDR2 YYEEEE. Unmatched junction bases numbered 3, after V lost 0 bases and J lost 7 bases. The DNA for the CDR3 is TGTGCCAGCAGCTTGGTGACAGGGCGTGAAGCTTTCTTT. Protein sequence: CASSLVTGREAFF.

The chain joins TRBV29-1 to TRBJ2-3; 10 nucleotides agree with TRBD1. The junction had 7 bases not matched to a gene; V was cut back by 1 base and J by 0 bases. The CDR3 has 17 residues. Germline lookup yields CDR1 SQVTM and CDR2 ANQGSEA. The CDR3: CSVEGLDRGYSTDTQYF. As DNA, the CDR3 is TGCAGCGTTGAAGGGTTGGACAGGGGGTACAGCACAGATACGCAGTATTTT.